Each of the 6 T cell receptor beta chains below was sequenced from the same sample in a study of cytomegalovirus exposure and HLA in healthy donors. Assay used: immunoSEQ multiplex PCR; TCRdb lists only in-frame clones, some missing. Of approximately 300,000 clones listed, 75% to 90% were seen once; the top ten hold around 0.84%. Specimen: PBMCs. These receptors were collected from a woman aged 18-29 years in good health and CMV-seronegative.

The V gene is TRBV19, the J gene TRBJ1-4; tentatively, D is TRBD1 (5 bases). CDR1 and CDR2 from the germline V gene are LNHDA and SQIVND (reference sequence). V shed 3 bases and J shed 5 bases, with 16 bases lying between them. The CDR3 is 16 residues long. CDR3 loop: CASSMGLSTDNEKLFF. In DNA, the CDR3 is TGTGCCAGTAGTATGGGTCTTTCGACAGACAATGAAAAACTGTTTTTT.

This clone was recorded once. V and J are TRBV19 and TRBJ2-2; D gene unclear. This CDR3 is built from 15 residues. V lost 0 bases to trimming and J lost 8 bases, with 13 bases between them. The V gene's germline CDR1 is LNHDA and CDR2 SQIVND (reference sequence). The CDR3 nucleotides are TGTGCCAGTAGTATAGAGGGCCTATTGATTGGGGAGCTGTTTTTT. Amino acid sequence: CASSIEGLLIGELFF.

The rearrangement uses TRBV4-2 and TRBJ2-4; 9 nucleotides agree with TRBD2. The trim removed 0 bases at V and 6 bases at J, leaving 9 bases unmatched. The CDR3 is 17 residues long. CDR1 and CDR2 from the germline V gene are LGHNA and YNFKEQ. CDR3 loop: CASSQEDSGSIGNIQYF. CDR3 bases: TGTGCCAGCAGCCAAGAGGATAGCGGGAGTATCGGAAACATTCAGTACTTC.

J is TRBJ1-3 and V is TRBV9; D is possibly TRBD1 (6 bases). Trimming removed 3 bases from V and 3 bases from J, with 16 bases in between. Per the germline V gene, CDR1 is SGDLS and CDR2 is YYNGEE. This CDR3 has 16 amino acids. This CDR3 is CASSASGESIGNTIYF. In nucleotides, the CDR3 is TGTGCCAGCAGCGCCTCAGGGGAATCGATTGGAAACACCATATATTTT.

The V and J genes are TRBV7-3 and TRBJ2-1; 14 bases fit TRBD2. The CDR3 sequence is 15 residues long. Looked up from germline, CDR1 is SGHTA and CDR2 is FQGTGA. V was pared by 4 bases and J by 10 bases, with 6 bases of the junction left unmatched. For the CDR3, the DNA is TGTGCCAGCAGCTACTCGGGACTAGCGGGAGAAGAGCAGTTCTTC. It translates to CASSYSGLAGEEQFF.

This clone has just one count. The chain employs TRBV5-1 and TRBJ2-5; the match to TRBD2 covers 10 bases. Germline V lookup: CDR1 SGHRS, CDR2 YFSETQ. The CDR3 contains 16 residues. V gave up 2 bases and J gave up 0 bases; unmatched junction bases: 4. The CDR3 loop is CASSLTGTSDQETQYF. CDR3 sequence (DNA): TGCGCCAGCAGCTTAACGGGGACTAGCGACCAAGAGACCCAGTACTTC.